This TCR beta chain appears in the sequencing data of a study of shared clonotypes between healthy human individuals. The CDR3 runs to 15 residues. Trimming took 7 bases from V and 5 from J, leaving 20 bases between them. From germline, CDR1 is MNHEY and CDR2 SMNVEV (reference sequence). The run depth of the assay was deep. Per the authors' pipeline: Junction-only immunoSEQ sequences carried no quality scores, so filtering differed. TCRdb's table, derived via immunoSEQ multiplex PCR, lists solely in-frame clones and lacks some. Clonal size and the V and J genes are those of that table, whereas D and trimming came from the DNA. The sample carries around 700,000 clones, more than 70% recorded once.

Material for sequencing was memory CD4+ T cells sorted from blood. The subset denotes: CD45RA-negative fraction. This sequence originates from a young woman in good health. The chain couples TRBV27 to TRBJ1-1; D perhaps matches TRBD1 (6 bases). CDR3: CASTKGWGLGTEAFF. In DNA, the CDR3 is TGTGCCAGCACCAAGGGTTGGGGGCTTGGTACTGAAGCTTTCTTT.